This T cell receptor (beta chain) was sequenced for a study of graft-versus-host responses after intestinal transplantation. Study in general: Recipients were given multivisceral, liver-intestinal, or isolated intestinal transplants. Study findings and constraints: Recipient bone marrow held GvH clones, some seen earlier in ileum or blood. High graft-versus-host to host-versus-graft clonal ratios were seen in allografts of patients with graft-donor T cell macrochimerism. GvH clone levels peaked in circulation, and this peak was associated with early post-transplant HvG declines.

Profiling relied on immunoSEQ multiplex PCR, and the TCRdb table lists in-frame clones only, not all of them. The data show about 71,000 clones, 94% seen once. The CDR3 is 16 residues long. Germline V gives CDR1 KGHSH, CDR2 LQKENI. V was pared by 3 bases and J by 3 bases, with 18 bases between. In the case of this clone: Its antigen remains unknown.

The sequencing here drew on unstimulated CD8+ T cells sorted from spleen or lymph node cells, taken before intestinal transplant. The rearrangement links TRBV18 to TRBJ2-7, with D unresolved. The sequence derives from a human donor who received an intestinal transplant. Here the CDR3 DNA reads TGTGCCAGCTCACCCCCCAGAGGCAGGAACCTCTACGAGCAGTACTTC. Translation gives CASSPPRGRNLYEQYF.